Listed below are T cell receptor beta chains from one sample, sequenced in a study of T cells after yellow fever vaccination. One entry per CDR3 protein results from TCRdb running MiXCR on the 5' RACE reads. The sample has under 600,000 distinct CDR3 sequences; about 13% are singletons. Sample: PBMCs, taken on the day of the yellow fever booster vaccination. These receptors were collected from a man between 25 and 39 years old who received the YFV17D yellow fever vaccine. The CDR3 runs from the conserved cysteine through the conserved F or W. A D gene is named only where the DNA matches it firmly. Clone size is given for some rows only: seen once, a few or many times, or a class if the clone is expanded.

>TRBD2|-|15|TRBV19|TRBJ2-5
CASSILAGPQETQYF
TGTGCCAGTAGTATCCTAGCGGGGCCACAAGAGACCCAGTACTTC
>-|-|13|TRBV5-1|TRBJ2-1
CASSLELNNEQFF
TGCGCCAGCAGCTTGGAACTTAACAATGAGCAGTTCTTC
>TRBD1|few|16|TRBV12-3/TRBV12-4|TRBJ2-1
CASSPDRGGGDNEQFF
TGTGCCAGCAGTCCGGACAGGGGAGGTGGCGACAATGAGCAGTTCTTC
>-|few|15|TRBV5-6|TRBJ2-1
CASSLFGQNYNEQFF
TGTGCCAGCAGCTTGTTTGGACAGAACTACAATGAGCAGTTCTTC
>TRBD2|-|16|TRBV20-1|TRBJ2-1
CCARTVAGSSYNEQFF
TGCTGTGCTAGAACGGTAGCGGGTAGCTCCTACAATGAGCAGTTCTTC
>-|-|15|TRBV18|TRBJ1-1
CASSPGGGQNTEAFF
TGTGCCAGCTCACCGGGAGGGGGACAGAACACTGAAGCTTTCTTT
>-|-|15|TRBV12-3/TRBV12-4|TRBJ1-5
CASRTSGSSNQPQHF
TGTGCCAGCAGGACAAGCGGGAGCAGCAATCAGCCCCAGCATTTT
>-|-|13|TRBV3-1|TRBJ2-7
CASSQFVRAEQYF
TGTGCCAGCAGCCAATTTGTCCGGGCCGAGCAGTACTTC
>TRBD2|few|15|TRBV29-1|TRBJ2-3
CSVLQAGTATDTQYF
TGCAGCGTTCTCCAAGCGGGAACGGCGACAGATACGCAGTATTTT
>-|-|16|TRBV28|TRBJ2-2
CASSLPPSSAVGELFF
TGTGCCAGCAGTTTACCACCGTCCTCGGCCGTCGGGGAGCTGTTTTTT
>-|few|15|TRBV10-3|TRBJ2-5
CAYGGSVGVQETQYF
TGTGCCTATGGGGGGAGCGTCGGAGTTCAAGAGACCCAGTACTTC